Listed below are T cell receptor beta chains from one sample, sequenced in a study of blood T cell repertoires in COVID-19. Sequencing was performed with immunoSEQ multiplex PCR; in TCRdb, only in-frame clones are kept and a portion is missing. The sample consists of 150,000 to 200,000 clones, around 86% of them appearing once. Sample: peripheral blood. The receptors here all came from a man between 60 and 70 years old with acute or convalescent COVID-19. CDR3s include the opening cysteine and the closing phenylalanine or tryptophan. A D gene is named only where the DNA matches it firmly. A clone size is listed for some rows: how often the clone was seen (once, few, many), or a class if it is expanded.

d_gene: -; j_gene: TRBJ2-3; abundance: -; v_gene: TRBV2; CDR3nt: TGTGCCAGCAAGATGTCAGGAAGCTTAGATACGCAGTATTTT; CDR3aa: CASKMSGSLDTQYF
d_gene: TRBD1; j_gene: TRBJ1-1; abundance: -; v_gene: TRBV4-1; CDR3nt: TGCGCCAGCAGCCAAGCGGCAGGGGGCTTGCCTGAAGCTTTCTTT; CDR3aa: CASSQAAGGLPEAFF
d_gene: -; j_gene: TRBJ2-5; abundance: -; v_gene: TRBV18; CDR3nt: TGTGCCAGCTCACCAGCGAAACACCAAGAGACCCAGTACTTC; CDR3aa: CASSPAKHQETQYF
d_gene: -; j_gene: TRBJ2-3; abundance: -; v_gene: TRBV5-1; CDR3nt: TGCGCCAGCAGCTTCTCCCCCTTGGAGCGTCTAGCCGCAGATACGCAGTATTTT; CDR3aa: CASSFSPLERLAADTQYF
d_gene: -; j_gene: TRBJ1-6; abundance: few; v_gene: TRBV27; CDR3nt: TGTGCCAGCAGTTTCGGGGTATTCTCACCCCTCCACTTT; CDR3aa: CASSFGVFSPLHF
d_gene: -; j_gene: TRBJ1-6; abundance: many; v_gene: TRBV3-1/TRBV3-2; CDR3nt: TGTGCCAGCAGAAACAGGGAAACACCCCTCCACTTT; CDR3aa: CASRNRETPLHF
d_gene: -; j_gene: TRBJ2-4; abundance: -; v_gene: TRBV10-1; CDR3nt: TGCGCCAGCAGTGAATCCAGGGGTTTGGGAGCCAAAAACATTCAGTACTTC; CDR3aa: CASSESRGLGAKNIQYF
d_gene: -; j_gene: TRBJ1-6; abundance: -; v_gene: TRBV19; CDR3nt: TGTGCCATAGCGGGTAATTCACCCCTCCACTTT; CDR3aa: CAIAGNSPLHF
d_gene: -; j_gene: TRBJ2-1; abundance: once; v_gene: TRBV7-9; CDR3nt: TGTGCCAGCAGCCCCGGTGGCGGAAGCTCCTACAATGAGCAGTTCTTC; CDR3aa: CASSPGGGSSYNEQFF
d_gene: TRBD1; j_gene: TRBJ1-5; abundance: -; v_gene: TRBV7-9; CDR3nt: TGTGCCAGCAGCTCGTCCCGGGACAGAGCCGGCAATCAGCCCCAGCATTTT; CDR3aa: CASSSSRDRAGNQPQHF
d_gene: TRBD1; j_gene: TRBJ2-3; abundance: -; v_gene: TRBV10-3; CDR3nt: TGTGCCATCAAGTGGGACAGCTCGGGTGATACGCAGTATTTT; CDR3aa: CAIKWDSSGDTQYF
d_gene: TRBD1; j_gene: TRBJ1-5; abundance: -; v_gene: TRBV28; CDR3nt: TGTGCCAGCACTAGGACAGGGAGTACGAGCAATCAGCCCCAGCATTTT; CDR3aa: CASTRTGSTSNQPQHF